A selection of T cell receptor beta chains follows, all from one sample in a study of T-cell reconstitution after alpha-beta-depleted transplantation in children. TCRdb itself ran the PCR reads through MiXCR, one entry per CDR3 protein. The sample consists of roughly 98,000 distinct CDR3 sequences, 15% of them appearing once. This specimen consisted of PBMCs, mostly from graft donor cells, obtained 180 days after TCRalphabeta/CD19-depleted stem cell transplant. These receptor sequences come from a male patient aged 2-10 years who had a stem cell transplant for acute lymphoblastic leukemia, so the T cells may come from the graft donor. Each CDR3 is given with its conserved first and last residue. The D gene is left open where the match is weak. Part of the rows lack a size; the others show once, few, many or a class for expanded clones.

D gene	CDR3 length	clone size	J gene	V gene	CDR3 protein	CDR3 DNA
.	14	.	TRBJ2-7	TRBV27	CASSSVPAAYEQYF	TGTGCCAGCAGTTCCGTTCCAGCGGCCTACGAGCAGTACTTC
.	13	few	TRBJ1-5	TRBV30	CAWSKLYNQPQHF	TGTGCCTGGAGTAAGCTTTATAATCAGCCCCAGCATTTT
.	14	few	TRBJ1-6	TRBV12-3/TRBV12-4	CASSTGDYNSPLHF	TGTGCCAGCAGTACAGGAGATTATAATTCACCCCTCCACTTT
TRBD1	17	few	TRBJ1-2	TRBV12-3/TRBV12-4	CASSLDRGPTINYGYTF	TGTGCCAGCAGTTTGGACAGGGGCCCCACTATCAACTATGGCTACACCTTC
TRBD1	12	.	TRBJ2-7	TRBV29-1	CSVEDRDHEQYF	TGCAGCGTTGAGGACAGGGACCACGAGCAGTACTTC
.	15	few	TRBJ2-5	TRBV5-1	CASSLSDRFQGTQYF	TGCGCCAGCAGCCTGTCAGACAGGTTCCAGGGGACCCAGTACTTC
.	15	many	TRBJ1-6	TRBV7-9	CASGSMGEGYAPLHF	TGTGCCAGCGGCTCCATGGGGGAAGGGTATGCACCCCTCCACTTT
.	13	many	TRBJ1-1	TRBV12-3/TRBV12-4	CASSPTGNTEAFF	TGTGCCAGCAGTCCTACAGGGAACACTGAAGCTTTCTTT
.	12	once	TRBJ1-1	TRBV18	CASSRRDTEAFF	TGTGCCAGCTCACGCAGGGACACTGAAGCTTTCTTT
.	15	.	TRBJ2-4	TRBV10-3	CAISQTGLAKNIQYF	TGTGCCATCAGTCAAACAGGGCTAGCCAAAAACATTCAGTACTTC
.	14	few	TRBJ2-2	TRBV12-3/TRBV12-4	CASSSITNTGELFF	TGTGCCAGCAGTTCAATCACCAACACCGGGGAGCTGTTTTTT
.	18	.	TRBJ2-7	TRBV11-1	CASSLGGVGGLDLYEQYF	TGTGCCAGCAGCTTAGGAGGCGTAGGGGGACTGGACCTCTACGAGCAGTACTTC
TRBD1	17	few	TRBJ2-5	TRBV3-1	CASSQDRTGGMLETQYF	TGTGCCAGCAGCCAAGACCGGACAGGGGGTATGTTAGAGACCCAGTACTTC
.	12	few	TRBJ2-1	TRBV12-3/TRBV12-4	CASRPDRNEQFF	TGTGCCAGCAGGCCCGACAGGAATGAGCAGTTCTTC
.	14	.	TRBJ2-1	TRBV20-1	CSARDGGFYNEQFF	TGCAGTGCTAGAGACGGGGGCTTCTACAATGAGCAGTTCTTC
.	14	.	TRBJ1-2	TRBV20-1	CSARDTGGTRGYTF	TGCAGTGCTAGAGATACCGGAGGAACACGGGGCTACACCTTC
.	15	few	TRBJ2-7	TRBV4-3	CASSQERTSSYEQYF	TGCGCCAGCAGCCAAGAAAGGACATCCTCCTACGAGCAGTACTTC
.	16	.	TRBJ1-2	TRBV4-1	CASSQVGSIGISGYTF	TGCGCCAGCAGCCAAGTGGGATCCATCGGTATCTCTGGCTACACCTTC
.	15	.	TRBJ2-2	TRBV29-1	CSVEATTENTGELFF	TGCAGCGTTGAAGCCACTACAGAGAACACCGGGGAGCTGTTTTTT
TRBD2	21	.	TRBJ2-5	TRBV10-3	CAISESIRMTSGALSLGTQYF	TGTGCCATCAGTGAGTCGATTAGGATGACTAGCGGGGCACTTTCCTTGGGGACCCAGTACTTC
.	15	large	TRBJ2-7	TRBV7-2	CASSPNRDAGYEQYF	TGTGCCAGCAGCCCGAACCGGGACGCGGGCTACGAGCAGTACTTC
.	14	few	TRBJ2-3	TRBV4-1	CASSHPRGRAEQYF	TGCGCCAGCAGCCACCCAAGAGGGCGTGCCGAGCAGTATTTT
.	11	.	TRBJ1-1	TRBV6-5	CASSWGGEAFF	TGTGCCAGCAGCTGGGGGGGTGAAGCTTTCTTT
TRBD2	15	few	TRBJ2-2	TRBV7-2	CASSWTSANTGELFF	TGTGCCAGCAGCTGGACTAGCGCGAACACCGGGGAGCTGTTTTTT
.	15	few	TRBJ2-1	TRBV4-1	CASSQVKEAYNEQFF	TGCGCCAGCAGCCAAGTTAAAGAAGCCTACAATGAGCAGTTCTTC
.	14	once	TRBJ2-4	TRBV19	CASNESGAKNIQYF	TGTGCCAGTAATGAAAGTGGAGCCAAAAACATTCAGTACTTC
TRBD2	13	many	TRBJ2-4	TRBV3-1	CASSHSGEGSEHF	TGTGCCAGCAGCCACAGCGGGGAGGGGTCTGAACACTTC
TRBD2	16	few	TRBJ2-3	TRBV18	CASSRRLAGYTDTQYF	TGTGCCAGCTCACGGCGTCTAGCGGGGTACACAGATACGCAGTATTTT
.	12	few	TRBJ2-7	TRBV2	CASAFLMSEQYF	TGTGCCAGCGCTTTCCTGATGAGCGAGCAGTACTTC
.	16	few	TRBJ2-7	TRBV3-1	CASSQDYRGNSYEQYF	TGTGCCAGCAGCCAAGATTATCGCGGGAATTCCTACGAGCAGTACTTC
TRBD1	16	few	TRBJ1-1	TRBV7-8	CASSSGQTPGRTEAFF	TGTGCCAGCAGCTCGGGACAGACCCCCGGGAGGACTGAAGCTTTCTTT
.	14	few	TRBJ2-5	TRBV7-2	CASSLEAGVETQYF	TGTGCCAGCAGCTTAGAGGCTGGGGTCGAGACCCAGTACTTC
.	18	many	TRBJ1-1	TRBV4-1	CASSHPPGFDVGDPEAFF	TGCGCCAGCAGCCACCCTCCAGGGTTCGATGTCGGTGACCCTGAAGCTTTCTTT
.	16	few	TRBJ2-2	TRBV3-1	CASSQVSRRNTGELFF	TGTGCCAGCAGCCAAGTCAGCCGGCGGAACACCGGGGAGCTGTTTTTT
.	13	.	TRBJ1-2	TRBV12-3/TRBV12-4	CASSFSGDYGYTF	TGTGCCAGCAGTTTCTCTGGGGACTATGGCTACACCTTC
.	14	many	TRBJ2-7	TRBV20-1	CSARDPRVSNEQYF	TGCAGTGCTAGAGATCCCAGGGTCTCCAACGAGCAGTACTTC
.	11	many	TRBJ2-5	TRBV7-8	CASSLVETQYF	TGTGCCAGCAGCCTCGTGGAGACCCAGTACTTC
.	14	.	TRBJ2-7	TRBV7-6	CASSPEGEGYEQYF	TGTGCCAGCAGCCCAGAGGGGGAGGGCTACGAGCAGTACTTC
.	15	.	TRBJ2-2	TRBV5-1	CASSLEGVGTGELFF	TGCGCCAGCAGCTTGGAGGGCGTGGGCACCGGGGAGCTGTTTTTT
TRBD2	16	many	TRBJ2-7	TRBV10-3	CAISDVVVAGDYEQYF	TGTGCCATCAGTGACGTCGTTGTAGCGGGGGACTACGAGCAGTACTTC
.	10	many	TRBJ2-3	TRBV29-1	CSVEGDTQYF	TGCAGCGTTGAGGGTGATACGCAGTATTTT
TRBD1	15	few	TRBJ1-1	TRBV27	CASSSRTGRTTEAFF	TGTGCCAGCAGTTCCCGGACAGGGAGGACCACTGAAGCTTTCTTT
.	15	.	TRBJ1-2	TRBV4-3	CASSQDLASNYGYTF	TGCGCCAGCAGCCAAGATTTAGCCTCTAACTATGGCTACACCTTC